The clone carrying this T cell receptor (beta chain) appeared a few times. Its antigen is currently unknown. The data derive from a study of beta chain features in type 1 diabetes. Turning to the study itself: Examination spanned about 110 million sorted cells from all samples.

Germline values: CDR1 KGHSH, CDR2 LQKENI. V was trimmed by 6 bases and J by 4 bases, leaving 19 bases between them. The CDR3 runs 16 residues. Findings and limits, study-wide: PCR could preferentially amplify shorter templates, alike in patients and controls. Moderate but significant shortening of TCRB CDR3s was recorded in all four CD4+ subsets from Type 1 diabetes patients.

The whole isolated RNA underwent reverse transcription, so sequencing captured expressed TCRB transcripts. The average output of naive, central memory and regulatory T cell samples was 3.6 million or so reads. TCRdb's table, derived via immunoSEQ multiplex PCR, lists solely in-frame clones and lacks some. The table includes about 270,000 clones, 13% to 15% detected once. Cells sorted by CD45RO/CCR7/CD25/CD127/CD95/CD27 comprised CD4+ naive, central memory, regulatory and stem cell-like memory cells. The TCR was taken from a man aged 30 to 45 with type 1 diabetes. The J gene is TRBJ2-1, the V gene TRBV18; D may be TRBD2 (7 bases). Sequenced sample: naive CD4+ T cells from blood. CDR3 in DNA: TGTGCCAGCTCCCCCGGGGGGACATACAGATACAATGAGCAGTTCTTC. Amino acid sequence: CASSPGGTYRYNEQFF.